This T cell receptor beta chain came from a study of T cell responses to AZD1222 COVID-19 vaccine. Notes on the study in general: Unmutated variant regions are reportedly the target of nearly half of TCRs that are spike-specific.

With 5 bases clipped from V and 4 bases from J, the junction kept 3 bases outside the gene matches. CDR1 is SQVTM and CDR2 is ANQGSEA in the germline V gene. The CDR3 sequence is 12 residues long. Here immunoSEQ multiplex PCR was the method, and the copy in TCRdb shows in-frame clones only, minus some. Of more than 150,000 clones in the sample, roughly 92% were seen once. In the case of this clone: Its antigen remains unidentified.

The sample consisted of peripheral blood, taken 28 days after the second AZD1222 dose. The clonotype comes from an adult who received the AZD1222 COVID-19 vaccine. The chain is built from TRBV29-1 and TRBJ1-1, with 8 bases identical to TRBD1. The CDR3 sequence: CSVWTGSTEAFF. CDR3 DNA: TGCAGCGTTTGGACAGGGAGCACTGAAGCTTTCTTT.